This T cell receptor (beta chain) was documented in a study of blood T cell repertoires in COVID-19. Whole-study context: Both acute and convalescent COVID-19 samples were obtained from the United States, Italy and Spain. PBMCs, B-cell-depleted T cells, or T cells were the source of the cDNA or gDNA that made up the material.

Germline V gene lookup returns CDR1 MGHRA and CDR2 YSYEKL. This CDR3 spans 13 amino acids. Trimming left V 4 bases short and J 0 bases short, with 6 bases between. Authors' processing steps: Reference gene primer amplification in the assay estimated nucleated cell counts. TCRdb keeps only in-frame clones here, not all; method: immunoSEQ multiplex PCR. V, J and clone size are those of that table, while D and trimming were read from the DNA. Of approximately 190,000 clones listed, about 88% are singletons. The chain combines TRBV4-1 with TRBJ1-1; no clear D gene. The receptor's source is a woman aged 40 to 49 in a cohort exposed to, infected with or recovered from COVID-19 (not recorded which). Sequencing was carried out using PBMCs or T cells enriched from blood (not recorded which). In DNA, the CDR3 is TGCGCCAGCAGCCCGGGGATGAACACTGAAGCTTTCTTT. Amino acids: CASSPGMNTEAFF.